This T cell receptor (beta chain) stems from a study of cytomegalovirus exposure and HLA in healthy donors. Study-level findings and limits: Specificity for CMV antigens was confirmed in vitro for a few of the CMV-associated chains. DRB1 had the most TCR associations and HLA-C the fewest, a later analysis found, with rates varying by HLA locus.

Each donor was healthy, and each was a bone marrow donor. The CDR3 totals 14 residues. Trimming removed 7 bases from V and 3 bases from J; junction bases left unmatched: 5. Looked up from germline, CDR1 is LNHDA and CDR2 is SQIVND (reference sequence). Notes on this clone: Its antigen remains unknown.

In the PCR, 60 Vbeta and 13 Jbeta primers were used. Measured with immunoSEQ multiplex PCR; TCRdb has only the in-frame clones, and not every one. The repertoire shows 45,000 to 60,000 clones; the top ten hold roughly 17%. This TCR came from a male donor in good health and CMV-seronegative. Sequences were obtained from PBMCs. The chain links TRBV19 to TRBJ2-2, with 7 nucleotides matching TRBD1. CDR3: CASKTGFDTGELFF. DNA for the CDR3: TGTGCCAGTAAGACAGGGTTCGACACCGGGGAGCTGTTTTTT.